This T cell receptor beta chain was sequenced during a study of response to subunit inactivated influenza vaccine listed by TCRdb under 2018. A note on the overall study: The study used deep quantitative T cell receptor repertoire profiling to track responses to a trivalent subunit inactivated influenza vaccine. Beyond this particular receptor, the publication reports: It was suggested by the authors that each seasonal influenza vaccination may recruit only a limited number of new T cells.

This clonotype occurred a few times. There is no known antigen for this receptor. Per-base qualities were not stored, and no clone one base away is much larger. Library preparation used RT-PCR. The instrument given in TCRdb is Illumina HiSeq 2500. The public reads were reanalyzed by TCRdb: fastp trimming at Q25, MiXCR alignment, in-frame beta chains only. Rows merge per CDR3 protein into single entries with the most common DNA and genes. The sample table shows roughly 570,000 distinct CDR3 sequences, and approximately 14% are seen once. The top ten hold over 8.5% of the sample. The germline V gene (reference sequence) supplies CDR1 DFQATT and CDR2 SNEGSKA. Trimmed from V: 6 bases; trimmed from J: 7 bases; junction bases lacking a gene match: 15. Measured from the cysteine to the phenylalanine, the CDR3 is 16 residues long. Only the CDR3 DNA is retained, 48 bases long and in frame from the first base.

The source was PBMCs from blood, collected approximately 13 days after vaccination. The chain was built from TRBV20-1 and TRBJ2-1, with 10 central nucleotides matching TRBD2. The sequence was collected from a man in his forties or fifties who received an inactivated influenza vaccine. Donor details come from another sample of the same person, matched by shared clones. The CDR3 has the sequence CSATLPQRGGLNEQFF. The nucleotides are TGCAGTGCCACCCTGCCCCAGCGGGGGGGCTTAAATGAGCAGTTCTTC.